The T cell receptor beta chain under discussion was sequenced for a study of blood T cell repertoires in COVID-19. Study-wide context: T cells, B-cell-depleted T cells, or PBMCs provided the cDNA or gDNA that served as material.

Clones were sequenced by immunoSEQ multiplex PCR, and TCRdb holds only the in-frame ones, with some missing. The sample has roughly 190,000 clones; 80% are singletons. J lost 2 bases, V lost 5 bases, and 5 bases had no gene match. There are 16 residues in the CDR3. From germline, CDR1 is SGHTA and CDR2 FQGNSA. The origin of this receptor is a man aged 55 to 69 with acute or convalescent COVID-19. This chain uses TRBV7-2 with TRBJ2-2; TRBD2 agrees at 10 bases. The sequenced material came from peripheral blood. In DNA form, the CDR3 reads TGTGCCAGCAGCCCCCGGACTAGCGGAAACACCGGGGAGCTGTTTTTT. Residues: CASSPRTSGNTGELFF.